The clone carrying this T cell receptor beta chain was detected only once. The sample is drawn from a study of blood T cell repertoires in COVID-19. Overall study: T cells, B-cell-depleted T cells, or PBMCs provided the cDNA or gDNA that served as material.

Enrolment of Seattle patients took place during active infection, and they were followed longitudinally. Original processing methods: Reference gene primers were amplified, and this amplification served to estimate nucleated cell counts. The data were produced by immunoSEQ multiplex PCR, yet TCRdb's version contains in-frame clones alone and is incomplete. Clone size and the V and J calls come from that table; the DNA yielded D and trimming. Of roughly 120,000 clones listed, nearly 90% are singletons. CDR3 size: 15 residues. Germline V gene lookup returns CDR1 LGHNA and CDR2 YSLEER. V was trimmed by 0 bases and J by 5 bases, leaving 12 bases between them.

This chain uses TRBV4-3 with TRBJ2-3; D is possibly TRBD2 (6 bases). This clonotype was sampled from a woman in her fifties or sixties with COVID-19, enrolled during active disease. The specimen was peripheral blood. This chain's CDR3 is CASSQDLGEVDTQYF. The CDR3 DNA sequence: TGCGCCAGCAGCCAAGATCTAGGGGAGGTAGATACGCAGTATTTT.